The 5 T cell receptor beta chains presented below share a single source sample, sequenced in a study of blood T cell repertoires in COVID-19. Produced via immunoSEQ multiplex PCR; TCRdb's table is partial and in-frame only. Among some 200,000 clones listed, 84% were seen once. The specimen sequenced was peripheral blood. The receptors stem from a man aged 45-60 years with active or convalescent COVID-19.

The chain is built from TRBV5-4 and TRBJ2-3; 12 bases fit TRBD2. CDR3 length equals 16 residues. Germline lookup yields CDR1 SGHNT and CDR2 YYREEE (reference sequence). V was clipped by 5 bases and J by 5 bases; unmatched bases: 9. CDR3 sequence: CASRPLAGGQVDTQYF. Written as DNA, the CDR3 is TGTGCCAGCAGACCTCTAGCGGGGGGGCAGGTAGATACGCAGTATTTT. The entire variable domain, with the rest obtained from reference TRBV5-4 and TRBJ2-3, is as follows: ETGVTQSPTHLIKTRGQQVTLRCSSQSGHNTVSWYQQALGQGPQFIFQYYREEENGRGNFPPRFSGLQFPNYSSELNVNALELDDSALYLCASRPLAGGQVDTQYFGPGTRLTVL.

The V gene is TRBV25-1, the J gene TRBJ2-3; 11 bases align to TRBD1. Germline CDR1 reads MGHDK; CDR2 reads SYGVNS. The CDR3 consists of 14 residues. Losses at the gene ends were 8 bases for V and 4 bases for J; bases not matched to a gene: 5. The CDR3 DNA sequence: TGTGCCAGCTACTCGGACAGGGGGCCAGATACGCAGTATTTT. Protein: CASYSDRGPDTQYF.

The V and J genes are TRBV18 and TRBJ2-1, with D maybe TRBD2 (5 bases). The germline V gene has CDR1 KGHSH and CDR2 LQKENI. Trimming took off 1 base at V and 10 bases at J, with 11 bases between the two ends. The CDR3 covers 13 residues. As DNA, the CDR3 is TGTGCCAGCTCACCACTCGGGGATGGGGAGCAGTTCTTC. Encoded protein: CASSPLGDGEQFF.

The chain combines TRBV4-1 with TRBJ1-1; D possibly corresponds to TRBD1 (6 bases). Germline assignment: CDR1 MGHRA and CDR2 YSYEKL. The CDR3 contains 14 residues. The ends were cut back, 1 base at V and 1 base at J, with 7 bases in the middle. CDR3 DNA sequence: TGCGCCAGCAGCCAAGGGACAGCGAACACTGAAGCTTTCTTT. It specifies CASSQGTANTEAFF.

CDR3 sequence (DNA): TGTGCCAGCTCACCGGGGACCGGGACAGCTCTAAACATTCAGTACTTC. The encoded protein is CASSPGTGTALNIQYF. The chain is built from TRBV18 and TRBJ2-4; TRBD1 matches at 7 bases. Trimming cost V 3 bases and J 6 bases; bases outside gene matches: 11. The CDR3 spans 16 residues. CDR1 and CDR2 (germline): KGHSH, LQKENI.